The 22 T cell receptor beta chains presented below share a single source sample, sequenced in a study of OX40 agonist ivuxolimab in advanced cancers. The data were produced by immunoSEQ multiplex PCR, yet TCRdb's version contains in-frame clones alone and is incomplete. The table includes 80,000 to 95,000 clones, approximately 90% detected once. Material: CD4+ or CD8+ T cells sorted from blood, obtained in a trial of the OX40 agonist ivuxolimab. The receptors derive from an adult with an advanced solid tumor such as melanoma, head and neck, liver or kidney cancer.

This clone was counted once. This rearrangement joins TRBV19 to TRBJ2-2; TRBD2 matches 9 bases. The ends lost 4 bases at V and 6 bases at J; junction bases unmatched: 3. Germline CDR1 reads LNHDA; CDR2 reads SQIVND (reference sequence). CDR3 size: 14 residues. The CDR3: CASSSGRVSGELFF. CDR3 DNA: TGTGCCAGTAGTAGCGGGAGGGTTTCCGGGGAGCTGTTTTTT.

V usage is TRBV28 and J usage is TRBJ2-4; TRBD2 matches 11 bases. CDR3 length: 17 amino acids. V was pared by 5 bases and J by 0 bases, with 6 bases of the junction left unmatched. The germline V gene encodes CDR1 MDHEN and CDR2 SYDVKM. CDR3 in amino acids: CASSTTGLAEAKNIQYF. The CDR3 coding sequence is TGTGCCAGCAGTACCACGGGACTAGCGGAAGCCAAAAACATTCAGTACTTC. The full variable domain, with the rest looked up from reference TRBV28 and TRBJ2-4, is DVKVTQSSRYLVKRTGEKVFLECVQDMDHENMFWYRQDPGLGLRLIYFSYDVKMKEKGDIPEGYSVSREKKERFSLILESASTNQTSMYLCASSTTGLAEAKNIQYFGAGTRLSVL.

The chain joins TRBV7-9 to TRBJ2-7, with D maybe TRBD1 (5 bases). The CDR3 covers 13 residues. The germline gives CDR1 SEHNR, CDR2 FQNEAQ (reference sequence). Trimming took 5 bases from V and 2 from J, leaving 10 bases between them. CDR3 region: CASSDQGTYEQYF. The CDR3, as DNA: TGTGCCAGCAGCGACCAGGGAACCTACGAGCAGTACTTC.

The count of this clone is one. The V call is TRBV14, the J call TRBJ2-5, with TRBD2 identical over 13 bases. CDR1 and CDR2 from the germline V gene are SGHDN and FVKESK. The trim removed 6 bases at V and 7 bases at J, leaving 8 bases unmatched. The CDR3 extends over 15 amino acids. For the CDR3, the DNA is TGTGCCAGCAGTCCCAGGACTAGCGGGGGAAGGACCCAGTACTTC. It codes for CASSPRTSGGRTQYF. The whole variable domain, filled in from reference TRBV14 and TRBJ2-5, reads EAGVTQFPSHSVIEKGQTVTLRCDPISGHDNLYWYRRVMGKEIKFLLHFVKESKQDESGMPNNRFLAERTGGTYSTLKVQPAELEDSGVYFCASSPRTSGGRTQYFGPGTRLLVL.

The genes are TRBV27 and TRBJ1-1; 7 nucleotides align to TRBD1. V shed 4 bases, J shed 4 bases, and the junction held 6 bases outside the gene matches. CDR1 MNHEY and CDR2 SMNVEV come from the germline V gene (reference sequence). This CDR3 is 14 amino acids long. DNA of the CDR3: TGTGCCAGCAGTTACAGGGGATGGAGCACTGAAGCTTTCTTT. It specifies CASSYRGWSTEAFF.

The chain employs TRBV6-1 and TRBJ1-2, with D possibly TRBD1 on 6 matching bases. The CDR3 length is 14 residues. V was cut by 1 base and J by 6 bases, with 12 bases left in between. Germline CDR1 and CDR2: MNHNS and SASEGT. The CDR3: CASSEGGAVNGYTF. The CDR3 DNA sequence: TGTGCCAGCAGTGAAGGGGGGGCTGTTAATGGCTACACCTTC.

The rearrangement uses TRBV5-1 and TRBJ2-7; perhaps TRBD1 as D (7 bases). The CDR3 runs to 14 residues. V was clipped by 1 base and J by 4 bases, with 12 bases between them. CDR1 is SGHRS, CDR2 YFSETQ, per germline. CDR3 in amino acids: CASSLQGGFYEQYF. CDR3 nucleotide sequence: TGCGCCAGCAGCTTGCAGGGGGGATTTTACGAGCAGTACTTC.

The gene calls are TRBV28 and TRBJ1-2, with D possibly TRBD1 on 5 matching bases. V was clipped by 5 bases and J by 7 bases, with 11 bases between them. The CDR3 loop spans 12 amino acids. In germline, CDR1 is MDHEN, CDR2 SYDVKM. CDR3 in DNA: TGTGCCAGCAGTACATCAGGGCTTGGCTACACCTTC. It is translated as CASSTSGLGYTF.

The chain recombines TRBV27 with TRBJ1-5; D is ambiguous. This CDR3 comprises 14 residues. CDR1 MNHEY and CDR2 SMNVEV come from the germline V gene (reference sequence). Trimming stripped 6 bases from V and 0 bases from J, with 9 bases between. In DNA, the CDR3 is TGTGCCAGCAGCCGGGGTTATAGCAATCAGCCCCAGCATTTT. It is translated as CASSRGYSNQPQHF.

As for this clone: Relative to the germline gene, one junction end is altered; a read error may explain this. The chain is built from TRBV19 and TRBJ2-2; D gene ambiguous. CDR3 length: 14 amino acids. Germline V lookup: CDR1 LNHDA, CDR2 SQIVND (reference sequence). The DNA of the CDR3 is TGTGCCAGTAGTCTAGAAGCGAACACCGGGGAGCTGTTTTTT. It translates to CASSLEANTGELFF.

The rearrangement joins TRBV16 to TRBJ1-6, with TRBD1 as a possible D gene (5 bases). The CDR3 has 14 residues. The germline CDR1 and CDR2 sequences are KGHSY and FQNENV. Trimming stripped 2 bases from V and 7 bases from J, with 9 bases between. The CDR3 DNA reads as TGTGCCAGCAGCCAAAAACAGGCCAATTCACCCCTCCACTTT. Translation gives CASSQKQANSPLHF.

The chain uses TRBV28 and TRBJ1-2, with D unclear. The germline gives CDR1 MDHEN, CDR2 SYDVKM. The V end was cut by 5 bases, the J end by 2 bases, with 9 bases between. The CDR3 sequence is 13 residues long. The CDR3 region is CASSLHRNYGYTF. As DNA, the CDR3 is TGTGCCAGCAGTCTCCATCGGAACTATGGCTACACCTTC.

The chain has TRBV7-6 and TRBJ1-2, with a tentative D call TRBD1 (5 bases). Germline V gene lookup returns CDR1 SGHVS and CDR2 FNYEAQ. This CDR3 contains 14 residues. Trimming took off 1 base at V and 4 bases at J, with 10 bases between the two ends. Written as DNA, the CDR3 is TGTGCCAGCAGCTTAGGACAGAGTGGCTATGGCTACACCTTC. Translation gives CASSLGQSGYGYTF.

V usage is TRBV2 and J usage is TRBJ1-2; no clear D gene. This CDR3 has 11 amino acids. Trimming cost V 3 bases and J 7 bases, with 6 bases left between them. The germline gives CDR1 SNHLY, CDR2 FYNNEI. The CDR3 spells CASSETIGYTF. The CDR3, as DNA: TGTGCCAGCAGTGAGACGATTGGCTACACCTTC. The complete variable domain, with remaining parts taken from reference TRBV2 and TRBJ1-2, reads EPEVTQTPSHQVTQMGQEVILRCVPISNHLYFYWYRQILGQKVEFLVSFYNNEISEKSEIFDDQFSVERPDGSNFTLKIRSTKLEDSAMYFCASSETIGYTFGSGTRLTVV.

This chain connects TRBV7-2 to TRBJ2-7, with 7 bases matching TRBD1. V lost 2 bases to trimming and J lost 3 bases; unmatched junction nucleotides: 4. The CDR3 has 14 residues. The germline V gene has CDR1 SGHTA and CDR2 FQGNSA. The chain's CDR3 is CASSLRGPFYEQYF. In DNA form, the CDR3 reads TGTGCCAGCAGCTTAAGGGGGCCCTTCTACGAGCAGTACTTC.

This chain connects TRBV7-2 to TRBJ2-3, with unresolved D. V lost 8 bases and J 1 base, leaving 7 bases between the germline ends. From germline, CDR1 is SGHTA and CDR2 FQGNSA. The CDR3 runs to 12 residues. As DNA, the CDR3 is TGTGCCAGCGGTCAGGGCACAGATACGCAGTATTTT. Residues: CASGQGTDTQYF.

The chain links TRBV10-2 to TRBJ1-4, with D unclear. Germline loops: CDR1 WSHSY, CDR2 SAAADI. The V end was cut by 2 bases, the J end by 1 base, with 8 bases between. CDR3 size: 15 residues. DNA of the CDR3: TGCGCCAGCAGTGAGGGGTCTGGAACTAATGAAAAACTGTTTTTT. It translates to CASSEGSGTNEKLFF.

The sample holds one count of this clone. The J gene is TRBJ1-1, the V gene TRBV9; maybe TRBD1 (6 bases). V was clipped by 3 bases and J by 6 bases, with 18 bases between them. The CDR3 has 15 residues. Germline V gene data show CDR1 as SGDLS and CDR2 as YYNGEE. CDR3 nucleotides: TGTGCCAGCAGCGGAAACAGGGTTGACCGGTCTGAAGCTTTCTTT. Protein: CASSGNRVDRSEAFF.

The chain is built from TRBV21-1 and TRBJ1-4. TRBV21-1 is shown as a pseudogene. This CDR3 has 18 residues. The CDR3 DNA is TGTGCCAGCAGCAAAACCGGGACGGACACACCAACTAATGAAAAACTGTTTTTT. It codes for CASSKTGTDTPTNEKLFF.

Only one count was recorded for this clone. V is TRBV9 and J is TRBJ2-7; D tentatively reads TRBD1 or TRBD2 (7 bases each). CDR1 is SGDLS and CDR2 is YYNGEE in the germline V gene. The V gene lost 0 bases and the J gene lost 2 bases, with 15 bases spanning the gap. The CDR3 covers 16 residues. CDR3: CASSVGGEGTAYEQYF. DNA for the CDR3: TGTGCCAGCAGCGTAGGCGGGGAGGGGACAGCCTACGAGCAGTACTTC.

The V and J genes are TRBV27 and TRBJ2-7; no firm D call. The V end lost 5 bases, the J end lost 4 bases, and 6 bases lay between the germline ends. CDR1 and CDR2 from the germline V gene are MNHEY and SMNVEV (reference sequence). The CDR3 extends over 11 amino acids. CDR3 coding DNA: TGTGCCAGCAGTGGGGTATACGAGCAGTACTTC. This encodes CASSGVYEQYF.

J is TRBJ2-5 and V is TRBV27; D is possibly TRBD2 (5 bases). CDR3 size: 17 residues. The V gene's germline CDR1 is MNHEY and CDR2 SMNVEV (reference sequence). V was cut by 3 bases and J by 1 base, with 18 bases left in between. The CDR3 nucleotides read TGTGCCAGCAGTTTGGGAGCAACTGGACGGATCCAAGAGACCCAGTACTTC. As protein: CASSLGATGRIQETQYF.